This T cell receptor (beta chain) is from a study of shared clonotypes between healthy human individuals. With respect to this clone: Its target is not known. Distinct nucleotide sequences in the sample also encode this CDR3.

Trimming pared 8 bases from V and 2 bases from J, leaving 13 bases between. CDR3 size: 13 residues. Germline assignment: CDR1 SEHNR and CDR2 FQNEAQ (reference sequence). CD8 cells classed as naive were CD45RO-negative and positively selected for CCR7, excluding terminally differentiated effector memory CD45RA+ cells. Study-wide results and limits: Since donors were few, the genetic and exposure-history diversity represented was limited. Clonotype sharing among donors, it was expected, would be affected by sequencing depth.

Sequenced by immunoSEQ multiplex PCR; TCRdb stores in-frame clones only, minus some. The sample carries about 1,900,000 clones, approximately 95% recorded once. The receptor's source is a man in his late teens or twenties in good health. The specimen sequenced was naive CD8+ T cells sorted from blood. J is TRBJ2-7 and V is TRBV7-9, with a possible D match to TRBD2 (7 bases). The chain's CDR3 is CASSPGGPYEQYF. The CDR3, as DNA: TGTGCCAGCTCACCCGGGGGGCCCTACGAGCAGTACTTC.